The present TCR beta chain was sequenced within a study of identical twins. Study-wide findings and caveats: It was cross-sectional statistical analysis, not following the same donors, that the conclusions relied on.

This clonotype was found a few times. What it recognizes is unknown. TCRdb re-derived calls from the 5' RACE reads in MiXCR, one entry per CDR3 protein. This sample carries about 730,000 distinct CDR3 sequences, over 20% of them seen once, and the ten largest clones take 4% to 4.5%. CDR3 length equals 15 residues. Germline V CDR1 and CDR2: DFQATT, SNEGSKA (reference sequence). Trimming removed 6 bases from V and 0 bases from J; junction bases left unmatched: 7. The sample was also reused in another study, on T cells expressing NK-cell markers.

Material for sequencing was PBMCs. The TCR was taken from a woman aged 18-35 years in good health. The chain recombines TRBV20-1 with TRBJ2-3; TRBD2 agrees at 9 bases. CDR3: CSAPRGTSSTDTQYF. The DNA of the CDR3 is TGCAGTGCCCCAAGGGGGACTAGCAGCACAGATACGCAGTATTTT.